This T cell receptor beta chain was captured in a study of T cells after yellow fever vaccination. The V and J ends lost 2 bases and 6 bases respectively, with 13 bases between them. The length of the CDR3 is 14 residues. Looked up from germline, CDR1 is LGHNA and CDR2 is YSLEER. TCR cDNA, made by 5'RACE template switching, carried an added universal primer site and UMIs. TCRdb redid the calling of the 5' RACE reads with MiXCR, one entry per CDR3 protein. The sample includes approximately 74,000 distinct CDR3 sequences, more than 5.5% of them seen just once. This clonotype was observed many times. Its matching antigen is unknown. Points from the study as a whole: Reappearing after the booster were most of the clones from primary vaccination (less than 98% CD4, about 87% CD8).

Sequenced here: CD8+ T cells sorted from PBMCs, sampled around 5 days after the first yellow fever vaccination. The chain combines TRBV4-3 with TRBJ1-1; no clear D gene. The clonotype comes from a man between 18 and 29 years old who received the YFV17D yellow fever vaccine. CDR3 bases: TGCGCCAGCAGCCAAACTTTCGAGGGAGCTGAAGCTTTCTTT. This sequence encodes CASSQTFEGAEAFF.